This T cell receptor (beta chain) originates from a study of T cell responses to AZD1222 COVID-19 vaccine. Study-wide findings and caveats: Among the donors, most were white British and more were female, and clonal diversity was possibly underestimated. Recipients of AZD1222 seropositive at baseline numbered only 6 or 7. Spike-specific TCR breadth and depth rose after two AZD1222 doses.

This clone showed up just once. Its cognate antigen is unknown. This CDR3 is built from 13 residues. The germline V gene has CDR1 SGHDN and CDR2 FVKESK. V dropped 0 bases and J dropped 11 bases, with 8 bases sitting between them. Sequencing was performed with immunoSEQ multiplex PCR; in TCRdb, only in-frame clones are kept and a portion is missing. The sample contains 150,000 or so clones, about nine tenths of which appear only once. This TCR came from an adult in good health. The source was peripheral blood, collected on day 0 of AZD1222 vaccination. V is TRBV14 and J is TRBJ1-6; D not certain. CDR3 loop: CASSQDNSPPLHF. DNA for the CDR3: TGTGCCAGCAGCCAAGATAACTCGCCACCCCTCCACTTT. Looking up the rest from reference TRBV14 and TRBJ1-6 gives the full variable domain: EAGVTQFPSHSVIEKGQTVTLRCDPISGHDNLYWYRRVMGKEIKFLLHFVKESKQDESGMPNNRFLAERTGGTYSTLKVQPAELEDSGVYFCASSQDNSPPLHFGNGTRLTVT.